What follows describes a single TCR beta chain. This entry comes from a study of blood T cell repertoires in COVID-19. As for the study in general: Sites across the United States, Italy and Spain contributed samples from acute and convalescent COVID-19.

CDR3 size: 13 residues. Trimming cost V 4 bases and J 5 bases, with 6 bases left between them. Germline CDR1 and CDR2: SGHNT and YENEEA. As originally analysed: Nucleated cell counts were estimated from reference gene primer amplification. Sequencing was performed with immunoSEQ multiplex PCR; in TCRdb, only in-frame clones are kept and a portion is missing. Clone size and V and J calls were adopted from that table, with D and trimming inferred from the DNA. The table lists 210,000 or so clones, less than 85% of them singletons, with approximately 2% in the top ten. For recovered donors of Cohort 3, there were two negative PCRs, clearance, or symptom resolution.

The receptor was derived from a man between 60 and 75 years old who had recovered from COVID-19. The V and J genes are TRBV11-3 and TRBJ1-6; D is ambiguous. The sequenced sample consisted of PBMCs or T cells enriched from blood (not recorded which). CDR3 region: CASSYGDNSPLHF. CDR3 DNA: TGTGCCAGCAGCTACGGAGATAATTCACCCCTCCACTTT. Looking up the rest from reference TRBV11-3 and TRBJ1-6 gives the full variable domain: EAGVVQSPRYKIIEKKQPVAFWCNPISGHNTLYWYLQNLGQGPELLIRYENEEAVDDSQLPKDRFSAERLKGVDSTLKIQPAELGDSAVYLCASSYGDNSPLHFGNGTRLTVT.